This is a list of T cell receptor beta chains from one sample in a study of post-analysis software for immune sequencing data. From the PCR reads, TCRdb called clonotypes with MiXCR, one entry per CDR3 protein. The repertoire holds hundreds of thousands of distinct CDR3 sequences, with 55% to 70% as singletons. Sequencing input: blood. Every receptor here comes from a girl aged 2 to 10 with multiple sclerosis. CDR3s include the opening cysteine and the closing phenylalanine or tryptophan. A D gene is named only where the DNA matches it firmly. A row's size may be missing; if present it is once, few, many or a size class.

TRBV20-1	few	TRBD1	TRBJ1-6	CSAMQGEDSPLHF	TGCAGTGCCATGCAGGGGGAGGATTCACCCCTCCACTTT
TRBV7-2	.	.	TRBJ1-1	CASSQMPNTEAFF	TGTGCCAGCAGCCAGATGCCGAACACTGAAGCTTTCTTT
TRBV29-1	once	.	TRBJ2-1	CSVDEAGASYNEQFF	TGCAGCGTCGACGAGGCAGGGGCCTCCTACAATGAGCAGTTCTTC
TRBV7-8	.	.	TRBJ1-5	CASSLGLYSNQPQHF	TGTGCCAGCAGCCTGGGCCTTTATAGCAATCAGCCCCAGCATTTT
TRBV11-2	.	.	TRBJ2-5	CAGSLDPPGETQYF	TGTGCCGGCAGCTTAGACCCCCCTGGCGAGACCCAGTACTTC
TRBV20-1	few	.	TRBJ1-5	CSARAPYQRSNQPQHF	TGCAGTGCTAGGGCCCCGTACCAAAGGAGCAATCAGCCCCAGCATTTT
TRBV24-1	.	.	TRBJ2-3	CATSDFPPKDTQYF	TGTGCCACCAGTGATTTCCCCCCCAAAGATACGCAGTATTTT
TRBV7-8	.	TRBD2	TRBJ2-7	CASSLRAWTSGDSYEQYF	TGTGCCAGCAGCTTACGGGCCTGGACTAGCGGGGACTCCTACGAGCAGTACTTC
TRBV6-5	.	TRBD1	TRBJ1-2	CASSRGQGVAGGYTF	TGTGCCAGCAGTCGGGGACAGGGGGTAGCGGGTGGCTACACCTTC
TRBV5-5	.	.	TRBJ2-1	CASSLGLLSYNEQFF	TGTGCCAGCAGCCTCGGCCTTTTATCCTACAATGAGCAGTTCTTC
TRBV11-1	.	.	TRBJ2-7	CASSLGGPFEQYF	TGTGCCAGCAGCTTAGGGGGACCCTTCGAGCAGTACTTC
TRBV6-6	.	.	TRBJ1-1	CASSYSGDEAFF	TGTGCCAGCAGTTACTCGGGGGATGAAGCTTTCTTT
TRBV7-9	.	TRBD1	TRBJ2-7	CASSVTGVYEQYF	TGTGCCAGCAGCGTCACAGGGGTTTACGAGCAGTACTTC
TRBV27	.	.	TRBJ2-5	CASSLLASPGETQYF	TGTGCCAGCAGTCTACTAGCATCCCCCGGAGAGACCCAGTACTTC
TRBV6-2/TRBV6-3	.	TRBD1	TRBJ1-5	CASSFTTGLNQPQHF	TGTGCCAGCAGTTTCACGACAGGGTTGAATCAGCCCCAGCATTTT
TRBV29-1	.	.	TRBJ2-7	CSVMDSYEQYF	TGCAGCGTTATGGACAGCTACGAGCAGTACTTC
TRBV20-1	.	TRBD2	TRBJ2-2	CSAPSGSGTGELFF	TGCAGTGCTCCTAGCGGGAGTGGCACCGGGGAGCTGTTTTTT
TRBV7-2	once	TRBD2	TRBJ2-5	CASSSAGLGGGETQYF	TGTGCCAGCAGCTCCGCCGGACTTGGCGGGGGAGAGACCCAGTACTTC
TRBV15	.	.	TRBJ2-5	CATSIRRAETQYF	TGTGCCACCAGCATACGCAGGGCGGAGACCCAGTACTTC
TRBV10-3	.	TRBD1	TRBJ2-7	CAISELKTGQKSYEQYF	TGTGCCATCAGTGAACTAAAGACGGGACAGAAGTCCTACGAGCAGTACTTC
TRBV5-1	once	TRBD1	TRBJ2-7	CASSLEGGLSYEQYF	TGCGCCAGCAGCTTGGAAGGGGGCTTGTCCTACGAGCAGTACTTC
TRBV2	.	.	TRBJ2-7	CASSARGWDEQYF	TGTGCCAGCAGTGCTCGCGGGTGGGACGAGCAGTACTTC
TRBV12-3/TRBV12-4	.	.	TRBJ2-5	CASTHEGGRRETQYF	TGTGCCAGCACTCACGAGGGGGGTCGGAGGGAGACCCAGTACTTC
TRBV11-2	.	TRBD2	TRBJ2-1	CASSLVGFAGGSYNEQFF	TGTGCCAGCAGCTTAGTGGGTTTCGCGGGGGGGTCCTACAATGAGCAGTTCTTC
TRBV5-1	.	.	TRBJ2-5	CASSTDSGETQYF	TGCGCCAGCAGCACGGACTCAGGAGAGACCCAGTACTTC
TRBV5-1	.	.	TRBJ2-1	CASSLAFGGNEQFF	TGCGCCAGCAGCTTGGCCTTTGGGGGGAATGAGCAGTTCTTC
TRBV4-1	few	.	TRBJ2-1	CASSLDDGGYNEQFF	TGCGCCAGCAGCCTGGATGACGGGGGTTACAATGAGCAGTTCTTC
TRBV19	.	.	TRBJ1-2	CASNDRYGYTF	TGTGCCAGTAATGACCGCTATGGTTACACCTTC
TRBV27	.	.	TRBJ1-6	CASSSSHNSPLHF	TGTGCCAGCAGTTCGTCCCATAATTCACCCCTCCACTTT
TRBV29-1	few	.	TRBJ1-2	CSVADYGYTF	TGCAGCGTTGCCGACTATGGCTACACCTTC
TRBV5-1	.	.	TRBJ2-6	CARRVTGRRGGANVLTF	TGCGCCCGACGAGTGACGGGACGGCGTGGCGGGGCCAACGTCCTGACTTTC
TRBV6-4	once	.	TRBJ1-1	CASSDSSQATEAFF	TGTGCCAGCAGTGACTCCTCTCAGGCCACTGAAGCTTTCTTT
TRBV3-1	.	.	TRBJ2-5	CASSPWDIQETQYF	TGTGCCAGCAGCCCCTGGGACATACAAGAGACCCAGTACTTC
TRBV20-1	.	.	TRBJ2-4	CSARDVGIRAKNIQYF	TGCAGTGCTAGAGATGTTGGGATTAGGGCCAAAAACATTCAGTACTTC
TRBV7-2	.	.	TRBJ2-3	CASSFSPTDTQYF	TGTGCCAGCAGCTTTAGCCCCACAGATACGCAGTATTTT
TRBV5-1	once	.	TRBJ2-1	CASSKSGLNEQFF	TGCGCCAGCAGTAAAAGCGGCCTCAATGAGCAGTTCTTC
TRBV6-2/TRBV6-3	.	TRBD1	TRBJ2-5	CASKGKGADQETQYF	TGTGCCAGCAAGGGGAAGGGGGCCGACCAAGAGACCCAGTACTTC
TRBV13	.	TRBD2	TRBJ2-1	CASSLSLSSAGGIDEQFF	TGTGCCAGCAGCTTAAGTTTATCCAGCGCGGGAGGTATCGATGAGCAGTTCTTC
TRBV11-3	.	.	TRBJ2-1	CASSLGRGDSSSYNEQFF	TGTGCCAGCAGCTTAGGGAGGGGGGACTCGAGCTCCTACAATGAGCAGTTCTTC
TRBV5-1	.	.	TRBJ2-7	CASSLAGSTSYEQYF	TGCGCCAGCAGCTTGGCCGGGTCCACCTCCTACGAGCAGTACTTC
TRBV7-6	.	.	TRBJ2-7	CASSRTDQYEQYF	TGTGCCAGCAGCCGGACCGATCAATACGAGCAGTACTTC
TRBV30	.	TRBD1	TRBJ2-5	CAWSGTGSRETQYF	TGTGCCTGGAGTGGGACAGGATCACGGGAGACCCAGTACTTC
TRBV10-3	few	.	TRBJ1-2	CAISESISGAPYGYTF	TGTGCCATCAGTGAGTCGATATCAGGGGCCCCCTATGGCTACACCTTC
TRBV20-1	.	TRBD1	TRBJ1-4	CSASGADREDWKLFF	TGCAGTGCTTCAGGGGCTGACAGGGAAGATTGGAAACTGTTTTTT
TRBV12-3/TRBV12-4	few	.	TRBJ2-1	CASSRAGGGSYNEQFF	TGTGCCAGCAGCCGAGCTGGGGGCGGTTCCTACAATGAGCAGTTCTTC
TRBV12-3/TRBV12-4	.	TRBD1	TRBJ2-1	CASGYRDRGLNEQFF	TGTGCCAGCGGGTACCGGGACAGGGGGCTTAATGAGCAGTTCTTC
TRBV18	.	.	TRBJ2-7	CASSPFGGQSSYEQYF	TGTGCCAGCTCCCCCTTTGGTGGGCAGAGCTCCTACGAGCAGTACTTC
TRBV15	.	TRBD2	TRBJ2-3	CATIAGPTDTQYF	TGTGCCACTATAGCGGGACCCACAGATACGCAGTATTTT
TRBV6-6	.	.	TRBJ2-7	CASSSDARGEQYF	TGTGCCAGCAGCTCCGACGCCCGGGGCGAGCAGTACTTC
TRBV7-2	.	.	TRBJ2-7	CASSLAIQGSHEQYF	TGTGCCAGCAGCTTAGCTATCCAGGGATCCCACGAGCAGTACTTC
TRBV15	.	.	TRBJ2-5	CATSSDGWIETQYF	TGTGCCACCAGCAGTGATGGCTGGATTGAGACCCAGTACTTC
TRBV11-2	.	TRBD2	TRBJ2-1	CASNLRGSGAYNEQFF	TGTGCCAGCAATCTCCGGGGTAGCGGGGCCTACAATGAGCAGTTCTTC